Listed below are T cell receptor beta chains from one sample, sequenced in a study of T cells after yellow fever vaccination. TCRdb fed the 5' RACE reads into MiXCR, producing one record per CDR3 protein. The sample has a few hundred thousand distinct CDR3 sequences, about 5.2% seen once. Sequenced material: CD4+ T cells sorted from PBMCs, taken on the day of the yellow fever booster vaccination. The receptors come from a man aged 18 to 35 who received the YFV17D yellow fever vaccine. The CDR3 runs from the conserved cysteine through the conserved F or W. The D gene is left open where the match is weak. Not all rows give a size; the values are once, few, many and, for expanded clones, a class.

cdr3_length	v_call	d_call	j_call	clone_size	cdr3_aa	cdr3_nt
15	TRBV12-3/TRBV12-4	TRBD2	TRBJ2-1	-	CASSRLAGGSNEQFF	TGTGCCAGCAGCCGACTAGCGGGGGGGTCCAATGAGCAGTTCTTC
15	TRBV14	TRBD2	TRBJ2-2	many	CASSPLLAGLGELFF	TGTGCCAGCAGCCCCCTACTAGCGGGGCTCGGGGAGCTGTTTTTT
15	TRBV6-5	-	TRBJ1-5	few	CASSLTGSSNQPQHF	TGTGCCAGCAGCCTCACAGGGAGTAGCAATCAGCCCCAGCATTTT
16	TRBV5-1	-	TRBJ1-1	few	CASSLVGSAGGTEAFF	TGCGCCAGCAGCTTGGTGGGCTCCGCCGGAGGAACTGAAGCTTTCTTT
14	TRBV10-3	TRBD1	TRBJ2-7	many	CAISAGQGAYEQYF	TGTGCCATCAGTGCGGGACAGGGGGCTTACGAGCAGTACTTC
18	TRBV7-2	-	TRBJ1-3	-	CASSLALSPQGPGNTIYF	TGTGCCAGCAGCTTAGCGTTAAGTCCACAGGGCCCTGGAAACACCATATATTTT
13	TRBV5-5	-	TRBJ1-5	few	CASSLLAVEPQHF	TGTGCCAGCAGCTTGTTGGCGGTTGAGCCCCAGCATTTT
15	TRBV20-1	-	TRBJ1-3	few	CSASRIGVIGNTIYF	TGCAGTGCTAGCCGTATAGGGGTCATTGGAAACACCATATATTTT
12	TRBV12-3/TRBV12-4	-	TRBJ1-1	-	CASSLAAGRAFF	TGTGCCAGCAGTTTAGCGGCAGGGCGGGCTTTCTTT
17	TRBV4-3	-	TRBJ2-3	many	CASSQGLQRTSTDTQYF	TGCGCCAGCAGCCAAGGGTTGCAGCGGACTAGCACAGATACGCAGTATTTT
14	TRBV12-3/TRBV12-4	TRBD2	TRBJ2-2	-	CASRPPGGTGELFF	TGTGCCAGCAGGCCCCCCGGGGGGACCGGGGAGCTGTTTTTT
15	TRBV7-2	-	TRBJ2-3	-	CASSSWVLSSDTQYF	TGTGCCAGCAGCTCCTGGGTACTTTCTTCAGATACGCAGTATTTT
14	TRBV20-1	-	TRBJ2-1	few	CSARSPGMYNEQFF	TGCAGTGCTAGATCGCCCGGGATGTACAATGAGCAGTTCTTC
15	TRBV10-3	-	TRBJ1-5	-	CAISESLGSNQPQHF	TGTGCCATCAGTGAGTCGTTGGGCAGCAATCAGCCCCAGCATTTT
14	TRBV12-3/TRBV12-4	-	TRBJ2-2	-	CASSFQGGDGELFF	TGTGCCAGCAGTTTTCAGGGTGGCGACGGGGAGCTGTTTTTT
15	TRBV12-3/TRBV12-4	-	TRBJ1-1	-	CASSLRSSGDEGAFF	TGTGCCAGCAGTTTAAGGTCCTCGGGGGACGAGGGAGCTTTCTTT
14	TRBV12-3/TRBV12-4	-	TRBJ1-1	many	CASKEQGFNTEAFF	TGTGCCAGCAAGGAGCAGGGTTTCAACACTGAAGCTTTCTTT
16	TRBV4-2	TRBD2	TRBJ2-5	-	CASSQELNGGLRTQYF	TGTGCCAGCAGCCAAGAGCTGAACGGGGGGTTACGGACCCAGTACTTC
14	TRBV12-3/TRBV12-4	-	TRBJ1-5	once	CASSPLTRAQPQHF	TGTGCCAGCAGCCCCTTAACGCGGGCTCAGCCCCAGCATTTT
13	TRBV18	TRBD1	TRBJ1-2	-	CASGRQGDYGYTF	TGTGCCAGCGGCCGACAGGGGGATTATGGCTACACCTTC
12	TRBV5-1	-	TRBJ2-7	few	CASSMDRLEQYF	TGCGCCAGCAGCATGGACCGCCTCGAGCAGTACTTC
16	TRBV6-5	TRBD2	TRBJ2-7	-	CASSYGGTSGVYEQYF	TGTGCCAGCAGTTATGGCGGGACTAGCGGGGTCTACGAGCAGTACTTC
15	TRBV5-1	-	TRBJ2-1	-	CASSLVVGSQAEQFF	TGCGCCAGCAGCTTGGTGGTCGGATCCCAGGCGGAGCAGTTCTTC
13	TRBV5-1	TRBD1	TRBJ1-2	few	CASSLGTGGGYTF	TGCGCCAGCAGCTTGGGTACAGGGGGCGGCTACACCTTC
14	TRBV4-3	-	TRBJ2-1	many	CASSQVRESNEQFF	TGCGCCAGCAGCCAAGTAAGGGAATCCAATGAGCAGTTCTTC
15	TRBV5-1	-	TRBJ2-2	few	CASSGGQRNTGELFF	TGCGCCAGCAGCGGAGGACAGAGGAACACCGGGGAGCTGTTTTTT
16	TRBV5-6	-	TRBJ1-5	few	CASSLAGRGPGQPQHF	TGTGCCAGCAGCTTGGCGGGTCGGGGGCCCGGCCAGCCCCAGCATTTT
14	TRBV6-5	-	TRBJ1-3	many	CASSPLFGRNTIYF	TGTGCCAGCAGTCCCCTCTTTGGGCGAAACACCATATATTTT
14	TRBV7-2	-	TRBJ1-2	many	CASSRGHLNYGYTF	TGTGCCAGCAGCCGGGGACACCTTAACTATGGCTACACCTTC
16	TRBV9	TRBD2	TRBJ2-1	many	CASSVEDSGGYNEQFF	TGTGCCAGCAGCGTAGAAGATAGCGGGGGTTACAATGAGCAGTTCTTC
17	TRBV7-2	-	TRBJ1-4	many	CASSPWGAAATNEKLFF	TGTGCCAGCAGCCCTTGGGGGGCAGCTGCAACTAATGAAAAACTGTTTTTT
12	TRBV24-1	-	TRBJ2-3	many	CATSGSTDTQYF	TGTGCCACCAGTGGGAGCACAGATACGCAGTATTTT
14	TRBV6-6	-	TRBJ1-6	many	CASSYRTDNSPLHF	TGTGCCAGCAGTTACCGGACAGATAATTCACCCCTCCACTTT
14	TRBV29-1	TRBD1	TRBJ2-1	many	CSVDKDRAYNEQFF	TGCAGCGTTGACAAGGACAGGGCCTACAATGAGCAGTTCTTC
14	TRBV2	-	TRBJ2-3	-	CASKAVLSTDTQYF	TGTGCCAGCAAAGCGGTTCTCAGCACAGATACGCAGTATTTT
16	TRBV12-3/TRBV12-4	TRBD2	TRBJ2-3	many	CASGPPGGSLVDTQYF	TGTGCCAGCGGCCCCCCGGGGGGATCCTTGGTGGATACGCAGTATTTT
15	TRBV20-1	-	TRBJ2-1	-	CSAREAIGGRNEQFF	TGCAGTGCTAGAGAAGCTATTGGAGGACGAAATGAGCAGTTCTTC